This section outlines one T cell receptor (beta chain) sequence together with its context. Its antigen remains unknown. Libraries were prepared by immunoSEQ multiplex PCR; TCRdb keeps only in-frame clonotypes and omits some of them. The top ten clones hold more than 25% of a sample with roughly 100,000 clones, roughly four fifths of them seen once. These data originate in a study of CD8 T cell repertoires and HIV-1 epitope variants. Study-wide background: Equal numbers of autologous T cell-negative cells presented antigen to enriched T cells. Separate from the cultures, 1M uncultured T cells served as baseline. General study points: No clonotypes responded to the TAALDMSHF plasma variant; four to six recognized KF9, one HW9.

The sequence came from a male donor with HIV. The source material was uncultured baseline CD8+ T cells from peripheral blood mononuclear cells (PBMCs).

The CDR3 here is CAWKAYSGVETQYF. CDR3 DNA: TGTGCCTGGAAAGCTTATAGCGGGGTAGAGACCCAGTACTTC. The V call is TRBV30, the J call TRBJ2-5; 8 nucleotides line up with TRBD2. The CDR3 has 14 amino acids. Germline values: CDR1 GTSNPN, CDR2 SVGIG (reference sequence). With 4 bases clipped from V and 4 bases from J, the junction kept 8 bases outside the gene matches.